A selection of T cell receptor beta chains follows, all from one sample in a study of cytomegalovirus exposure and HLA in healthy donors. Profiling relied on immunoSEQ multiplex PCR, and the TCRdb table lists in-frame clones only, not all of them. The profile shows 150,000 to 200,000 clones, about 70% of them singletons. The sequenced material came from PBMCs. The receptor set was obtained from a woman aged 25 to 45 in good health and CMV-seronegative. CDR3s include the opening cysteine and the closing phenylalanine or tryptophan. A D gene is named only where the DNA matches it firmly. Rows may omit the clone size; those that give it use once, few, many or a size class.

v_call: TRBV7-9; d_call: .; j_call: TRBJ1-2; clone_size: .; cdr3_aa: CASRTGGLSYTF
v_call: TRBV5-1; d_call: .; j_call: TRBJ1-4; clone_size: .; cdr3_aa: CASSLAPDSALEKLFF
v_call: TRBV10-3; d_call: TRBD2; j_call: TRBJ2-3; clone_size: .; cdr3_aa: CAISGTSGGTDTQYF
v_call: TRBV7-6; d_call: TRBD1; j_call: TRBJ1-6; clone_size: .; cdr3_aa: CASSRKHRQGHYNSPLHF
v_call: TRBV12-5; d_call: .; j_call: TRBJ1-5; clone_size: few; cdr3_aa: CASGLFILTENQPQHF
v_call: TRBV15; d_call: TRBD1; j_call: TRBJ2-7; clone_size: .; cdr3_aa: CATSRVKTDRGIRYF
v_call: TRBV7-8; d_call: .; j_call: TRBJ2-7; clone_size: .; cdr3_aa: CASSAGWYGRGNNEQYF
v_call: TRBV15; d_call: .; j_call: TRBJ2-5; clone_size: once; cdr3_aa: CATSRDHGETQYF
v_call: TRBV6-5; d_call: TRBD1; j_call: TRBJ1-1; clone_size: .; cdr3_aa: CASRRQGWSNSEAFF
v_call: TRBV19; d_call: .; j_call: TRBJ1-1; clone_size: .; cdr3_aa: CASTGEGVQRPSNTEAFF
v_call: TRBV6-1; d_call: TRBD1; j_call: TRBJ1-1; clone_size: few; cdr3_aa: CASSEASDRVNTEAFF
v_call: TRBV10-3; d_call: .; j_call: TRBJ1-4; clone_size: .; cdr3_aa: CAIAGADREKLFF
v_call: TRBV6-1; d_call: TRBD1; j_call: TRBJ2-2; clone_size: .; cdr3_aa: CASRSGTGGDGELFF
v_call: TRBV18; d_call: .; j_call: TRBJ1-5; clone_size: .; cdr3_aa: CASSSFGQPQHF
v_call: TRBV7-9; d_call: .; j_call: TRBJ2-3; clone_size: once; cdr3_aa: CASKGLPSPDTQYF
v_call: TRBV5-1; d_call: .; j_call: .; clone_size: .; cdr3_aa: CASSVGGPGYEQYF
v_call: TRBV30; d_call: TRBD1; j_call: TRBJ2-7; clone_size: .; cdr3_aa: CAWRYPEDRVHEQYF
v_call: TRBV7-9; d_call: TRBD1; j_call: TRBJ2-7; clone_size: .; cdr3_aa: CASSSTAGTGDYEQYF
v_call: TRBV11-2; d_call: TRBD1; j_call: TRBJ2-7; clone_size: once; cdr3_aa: CASSLLGQGWDEQYF
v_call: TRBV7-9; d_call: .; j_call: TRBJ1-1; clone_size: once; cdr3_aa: CASSSAGLRLNTEAFF
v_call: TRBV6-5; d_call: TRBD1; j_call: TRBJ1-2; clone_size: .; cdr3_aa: CASSQSGTDRAGYTF
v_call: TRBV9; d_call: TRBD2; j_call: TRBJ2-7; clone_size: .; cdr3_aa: CASSPGLAGAYEQYF
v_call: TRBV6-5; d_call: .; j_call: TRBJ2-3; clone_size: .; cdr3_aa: CASSRGSTDTQYF
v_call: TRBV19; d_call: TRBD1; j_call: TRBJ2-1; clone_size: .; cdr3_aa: CASSIWDREDNEQFF
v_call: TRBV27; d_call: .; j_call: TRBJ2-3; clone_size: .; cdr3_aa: CASSEDSRGTDTQYF
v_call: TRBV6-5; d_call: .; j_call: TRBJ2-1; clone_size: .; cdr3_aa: CASRLRLGSYNEQFF
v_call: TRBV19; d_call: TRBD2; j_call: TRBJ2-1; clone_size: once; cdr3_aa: CASSILSGGVDEQFF
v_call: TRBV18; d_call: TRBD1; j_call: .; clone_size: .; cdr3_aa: CASSPGQDNYEQYF
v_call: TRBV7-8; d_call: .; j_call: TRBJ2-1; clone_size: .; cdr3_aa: CASSSVVPAGNNEQFF
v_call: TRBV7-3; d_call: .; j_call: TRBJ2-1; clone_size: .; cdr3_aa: CASRVDSVNEQFF
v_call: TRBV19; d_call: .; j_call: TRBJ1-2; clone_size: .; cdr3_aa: CASSIETVANYGYTF
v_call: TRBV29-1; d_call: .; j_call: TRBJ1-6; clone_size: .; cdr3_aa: CSVSQGGNSPLHF
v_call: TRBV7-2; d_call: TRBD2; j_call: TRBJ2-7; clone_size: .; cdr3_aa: CASSDQTSGNYEQYF
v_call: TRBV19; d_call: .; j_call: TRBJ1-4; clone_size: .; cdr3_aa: CASKIGNEKLFF
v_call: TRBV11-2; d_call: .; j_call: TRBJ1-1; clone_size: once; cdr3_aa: CASSLDRGWSEAFF
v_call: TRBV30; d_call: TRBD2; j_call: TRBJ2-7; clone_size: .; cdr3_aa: CAWSETSGYYEQYF
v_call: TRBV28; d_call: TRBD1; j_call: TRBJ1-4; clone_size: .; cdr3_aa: CASSFSLRGQLNEKLFF
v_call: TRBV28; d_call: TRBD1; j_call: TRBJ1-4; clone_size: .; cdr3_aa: CATRDRSSEKLFF
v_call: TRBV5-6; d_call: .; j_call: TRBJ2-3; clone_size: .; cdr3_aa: CASSTDYYTDTQYF
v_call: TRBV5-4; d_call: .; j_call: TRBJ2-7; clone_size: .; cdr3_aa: CASTHQGGSYEQYF
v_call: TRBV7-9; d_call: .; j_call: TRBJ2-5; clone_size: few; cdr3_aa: CASSPLGSGTSETQYF
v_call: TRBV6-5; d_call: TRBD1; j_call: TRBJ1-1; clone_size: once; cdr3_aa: CASRRDRGLNTEAFF
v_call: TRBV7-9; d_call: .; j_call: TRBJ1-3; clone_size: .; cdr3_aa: CASSFGAERGNTIYF
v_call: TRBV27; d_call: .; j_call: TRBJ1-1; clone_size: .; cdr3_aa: CASSMSRGRRNTEAFF
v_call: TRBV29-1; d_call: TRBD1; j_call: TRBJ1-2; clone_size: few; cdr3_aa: CSVITGGINYGYTF
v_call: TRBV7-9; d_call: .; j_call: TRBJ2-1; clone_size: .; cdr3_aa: CASRGVVEYNEQFF
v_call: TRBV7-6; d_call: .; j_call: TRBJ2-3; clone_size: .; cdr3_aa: CASSQPADTQYF
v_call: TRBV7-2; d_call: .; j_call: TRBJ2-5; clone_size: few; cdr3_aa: CASSNTRVKETQYF
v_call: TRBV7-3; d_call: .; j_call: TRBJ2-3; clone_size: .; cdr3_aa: CASSTRVGTDTQYF
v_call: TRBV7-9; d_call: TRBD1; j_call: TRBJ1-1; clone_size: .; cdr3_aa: CASRGPEDRAFDDTEAFF
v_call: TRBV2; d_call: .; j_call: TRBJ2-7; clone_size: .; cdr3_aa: CASSEEGGRSLYEQYF